This T cell receptor beta chain was retrieved from a study of blood T cell repertoires in COVID-19. Overall study context: COVID-19 samples from acute and convalescent phases originated in the United States, Italy and Spain. T cells, B-cell-depleted T cells, or PBMCs provided the cDNA or gDNA that served as material.

As handled by the study authors: It was from reference gene primer amplification that nucleated cell counts were estimated. This table comes from immunoSEQ multiplex PCR, and its TCRdb copy is limited to in-frame clones, with some not included. V, J and clone size reflect that table, while D and trimming were determined from the DNA. The sample records tens of thousands of clones, about 81% being singletons. Input material: peripheral blood. This TCR derives from a human donor in a cohort sampled during active COVID-19.

In DNA, the CDR3 is TGTGCCAGCAGCCTTCGGCAGGGCCTATACAATGAGCAGTTCTTC. Its translation is CASSLRQGLYNEQFF. This chain uses TRBV28 with TRBJ2-1; D may be TRBD1 (5 bases). The CDR3 runs to 15 residues. V was cut by 6 bases and J by 4 bases, with 16 bases left in between. From germline, CDR1 is MDHEN and CDR2 SYDVKM.